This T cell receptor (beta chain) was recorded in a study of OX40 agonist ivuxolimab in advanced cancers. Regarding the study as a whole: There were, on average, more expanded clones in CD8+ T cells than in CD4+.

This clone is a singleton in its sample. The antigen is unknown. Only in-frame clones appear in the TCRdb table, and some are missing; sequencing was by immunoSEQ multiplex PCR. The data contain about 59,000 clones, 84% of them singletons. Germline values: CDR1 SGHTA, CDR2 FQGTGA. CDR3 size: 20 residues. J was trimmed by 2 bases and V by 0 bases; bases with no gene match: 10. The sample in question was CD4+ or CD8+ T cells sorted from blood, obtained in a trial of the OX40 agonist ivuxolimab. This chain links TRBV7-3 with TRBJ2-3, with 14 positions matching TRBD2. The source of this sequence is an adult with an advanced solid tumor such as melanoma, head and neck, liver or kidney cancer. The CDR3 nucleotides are TGTGCCAGCAGCTTAACCGGGACTAGCGGGGGTCCACTACTCACAGATACGCAGTATTTT. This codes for CASSLTGTSGGPLLTDTQYF.